This T cell receptor (beta chain) was retrieved from a study of blood T cell repertoires in COVID-19. The method was immunoSEQ multiplex PCR; TCRdb's version includes in-frame clones alone and lacks a portion of them. The sample has fewer than 300,000 clones, 65% to 85% seen once. Enrolled during active infection, Seattle patients were then followed longitudinally. From germline, CDR1 is SGHTA and CDR2 FQGNSA. The CDR3 is 16 amino acids. Trimming cost V 2 bases and J 0 bases, with 8 bases left between them. The receptor's source is an older person with COVID-19, enrolled during active disease. The sample was peripheral blood. J is TRBJ1-6 and V is TRBV7-2; D possibly corresponds to TRBD1 (5 bases). The CDR3 coding sequence is TGTGCCAGCAGCTTACCAGGGATCTCCTATAATTCACCCCTCCACTTT. This gives the protein CASSLPGISYNSPLHF.